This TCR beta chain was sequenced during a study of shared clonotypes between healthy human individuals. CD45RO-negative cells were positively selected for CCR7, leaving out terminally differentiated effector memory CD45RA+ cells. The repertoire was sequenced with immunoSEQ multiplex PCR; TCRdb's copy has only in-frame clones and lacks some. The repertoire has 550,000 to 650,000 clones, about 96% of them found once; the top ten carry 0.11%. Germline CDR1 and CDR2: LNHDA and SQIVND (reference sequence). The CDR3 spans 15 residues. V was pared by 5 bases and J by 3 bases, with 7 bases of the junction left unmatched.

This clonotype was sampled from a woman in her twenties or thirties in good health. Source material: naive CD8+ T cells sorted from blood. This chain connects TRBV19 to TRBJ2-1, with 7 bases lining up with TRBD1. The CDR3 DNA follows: TGTGCCAGTAGTGAGGACAGGTGGAGCTACAATGAGCAGTTCTTC. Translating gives CASSEDRWSYNEQFF.